These T cell receptor beta chains were read from a single sample in a study of technical replicates of blood from a few donors. Clones were read by immunoSEQ multiplex PCR, and TCRdb kept only the in-frame ones, dropping some. There are fewer than 95,000 clones in the sample; roughly 94% occur only once, and over 0.2% lies in the top ten. Sequencing was carried out using T cells isolated from PBMCs. Receptors originate from a human donor in good health. Each CDR3 is given with its conserved first and last residue. A D gene is named only where the DNA matches it firmly.

TRBV28	NA	TRBJ1-4	CASRVQGSEKLFF	TGTGCCAGCAGAGTACAGGGTTCTGAAAAACTGTTTTTT
TRBV12-5	TRBD1	TRBJ1-1	CASGFETGATEAFF	TGTGCTAGTGGTTTTGAGACAGGGGCGACTGAAGCTTTCTTT
TRBV28	NA	TRBJ2-7	CASTRDSYEQYF	TGTGCCAGCACCAGAGACAGCTACGAGCAGTACTTC
TRBV30	NA	TRBJ2-3	CAWTGSLGRADTQYF	TGTGCCTGGACCGGGAGTCTGGGGCGGGCAGATACGCAGTATTTT
TRBV11-2	NA	TRBJ2-3	CASSTGSRGDTQYF	TGTGCCAGCAGCACAGGGTCTAGGGGAGATACGCAGTATTTT
TRBV5-4	NA	TRBJ1-1	CASSLNRMNTEAFF	TGTGCCAGCAGCTTGAACAGGATGAACACTGAAGCTTTCTTT
TRBV7-9	TRBD2	TRBJ2-1	CASWSGTRRVREQFF	TGTGCCAGCTGGAGTGGGACTAGGAGAGTACGCGAGCAGTTCTTC
TRBV11-3	TRBD2	TRBJ2-7	CASSPYGTSYEQYF	TGTGCCAGCAGCCCGTACGGGACTAGCTACGAGCAGTACTTC
TRBV5-1	TRBD1	TRBJ2-5	CASSLEGTGGETQYF	TGCGCCAGCAGCTTGGAGGGGACAGGGGGAGAGACCCAGTACTTC
TRBV5-1	TRBD1	TRBJ1-1	CASSLVGQGIPEAFF	TGCGCCAGCAGCTTGGTTGGACAGGGAATCCCTGAAGCTTTCTTT